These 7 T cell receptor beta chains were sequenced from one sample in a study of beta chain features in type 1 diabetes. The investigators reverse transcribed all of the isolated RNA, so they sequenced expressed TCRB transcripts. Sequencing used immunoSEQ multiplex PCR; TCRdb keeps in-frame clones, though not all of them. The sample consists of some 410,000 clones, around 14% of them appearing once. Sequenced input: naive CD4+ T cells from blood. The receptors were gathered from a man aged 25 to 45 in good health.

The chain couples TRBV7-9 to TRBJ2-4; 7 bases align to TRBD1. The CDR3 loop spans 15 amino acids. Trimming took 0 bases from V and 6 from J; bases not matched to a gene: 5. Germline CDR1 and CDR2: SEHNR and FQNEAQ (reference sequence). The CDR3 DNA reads TGTGCCAGCAGCTTAGCGAGGGGGCAGGGAAACATTCAGTACTTC. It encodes CASSLARGQGNIQYF.

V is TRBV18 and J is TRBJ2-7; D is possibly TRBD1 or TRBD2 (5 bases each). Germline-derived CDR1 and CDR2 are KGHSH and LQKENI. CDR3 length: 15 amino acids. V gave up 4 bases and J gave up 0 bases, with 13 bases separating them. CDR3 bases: TGTGCCAGCTCACGACCGGGACCCGGCTCCTACGAGCAGTACTTC. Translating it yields CASSRPGPGSYEQYF.

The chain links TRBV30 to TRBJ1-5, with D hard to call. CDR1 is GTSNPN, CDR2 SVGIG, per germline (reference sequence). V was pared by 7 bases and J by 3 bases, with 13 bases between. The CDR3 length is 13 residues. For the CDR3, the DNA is TGTGCCTTTGGCCGCTCGAACAATCAGCCCCAGCATTTT. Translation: CAFGRSNNQPQHF.

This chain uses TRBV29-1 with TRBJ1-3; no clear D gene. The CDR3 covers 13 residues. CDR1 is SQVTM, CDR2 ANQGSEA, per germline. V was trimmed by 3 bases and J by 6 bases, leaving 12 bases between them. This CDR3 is CSVERVLANTIYF. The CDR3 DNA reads TGCAGCGTTGAGAGGGTACTTGCAAACACCATATATTTT.

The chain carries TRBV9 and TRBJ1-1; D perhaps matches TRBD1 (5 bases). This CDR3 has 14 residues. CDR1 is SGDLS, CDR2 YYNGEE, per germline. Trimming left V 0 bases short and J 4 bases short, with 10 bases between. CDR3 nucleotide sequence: TGTGCCAGCAGCGTAGAGGGGATGGGCACTGAAGCTTTCTTT. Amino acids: CASSVEGMGTEAFF.

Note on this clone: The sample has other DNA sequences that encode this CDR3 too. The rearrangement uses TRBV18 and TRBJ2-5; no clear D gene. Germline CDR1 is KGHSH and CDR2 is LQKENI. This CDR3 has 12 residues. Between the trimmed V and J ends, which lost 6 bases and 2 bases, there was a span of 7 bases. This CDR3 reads CASSPIQETQYF. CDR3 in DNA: TGTGCCAGCTCCCCAATACAAGAGACCCAGTACTTC.

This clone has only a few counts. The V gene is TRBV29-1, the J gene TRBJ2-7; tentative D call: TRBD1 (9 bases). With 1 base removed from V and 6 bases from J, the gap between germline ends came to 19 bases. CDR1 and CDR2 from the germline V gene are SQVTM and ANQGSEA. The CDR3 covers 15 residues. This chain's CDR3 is CSVEGAGGQGGEQYF. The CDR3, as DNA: TGCAGCGTTGAAGGCGCGGGGGGACAGGGAGGCGAGCAGTACTTC.